The next 19 T cell receptor beta chains were all read from a single sample in a study of T cells in tuberculosis. As for time point: new active TB diagnosis, blood taken before or within 7 days of starting treatment. The assay was immunoSEQ multiplex PCR, and TCRdb's table has in-frame clones only and misses some. The repertoire holds around 49,000 clones, with nearly 95% as singletons. The sample was PBMCs, taken at tuberculosis diagnosis. The receptors shown here come from an adult with tuberculosis.

The V and J genes are TRBV5-4 and TRBJ2-1; D gene unclear. Trimming cost V 0 bases and J 9 bases, with 10 bases left between them. The CDR3 totals 13 residues. Germline V gives CDR1 SGHNT, CDR2 YYREEE (reference sequence). In DNA, the CDR3 is TGTGCCAGCAGCTTGGAAGCGTGGAGTGAGCAGTTCTTC. Translating gives CASSLEAWSEQFF.

The J gene is TRBJ2-1, the V gene TRBV6-5; 7 bases are shared with TRBD1. Germline CDR1 is MNHEY and CDR2 is SVGAGI. There are 15 residues in the CDR3. The V segment lost 4 bases and the J segment 3 bases; nucleotides outside the gene matches: 6. The CDR3 is CASSLGQMVYNEQFF. In DNA, the CDR3 is TGTGCCAGCAGTTTGGGACAGATGGTCTACAATGAGCAGTTCTTC.

J is TRBJ2-5 and V is TRBV5-6, with D perhaps TRBD1 (5 bases). Germline V gene sequence: CDR1 SGHDT, CDR2 YYEEEE. V gave up 2 bases and J gave up 3 bases, with 17 bases separating them. CDR3 length: 16 residues. CDR3 sequence: CASSFGAATGKETQYF. CDR3 in DNA: TGTGCCAGCAGCTTTGGGGCAGCAACTGGGAAAGAGACCCAGTACTTC.

The chain is built from TRBV27 and TRBJ2-1; the match to TRBD2 covers 11 bases. This CDR3 spans 16 amino acids. Germline V lookup: CDR1 MNHEY, CDR2 SMNVEV (reference sequence). V was clipped by 5 bases and J by 7 bases; unmatched bases: 10. The CDR3 DNA follows: TGTGCCAGCAGTGCTAGACTAGCGGGACGTGGGAATGAGCAGTTCTTC. Protein product: CASSARLAGRGNEQFF.

V and J are TRBV9 and TRBJ2-1; a possible D gene is TRBD2 (5 bases). Per germline, CDR1 SGDLS and CDR2 YYNGEE. V lost 4 bases and J 6 bases, leaving 20 bases between the germline ends. The CDR3 sequence is 16 residues long. CDR3 amino acids: CASSLDFLPPLNEQFF. DNA for the CDR3: TGTGCCAGCAGCCTGGACTTCCTACCCCCTCTCAATGAGCAGTTCTTC.

The chain joins TRBV6-5 to TRBJ2-2, with 13 bases fitting TRBD2. V lost 11 bases and J lost 7; bases outside the gene matches: 4. The CDR3 spans 13 residues. Germline loops: CDR1 MNHEY, CDR2 SVGAGI. In nucleotides, the CDR3 is TGTGCCTGCGGACTAGCGGGGGTCGGGGAGCTGTTTTTT. Its translation is CACGLAGVGELFF.

This clone was seen only a few times. The CDR3 sequence: CASSLFGTSSSYEQYF. CDR3 sequence (DNA): TGTGCCAGCAGCTTGTTTGGGACTAGCAGCTCCTACGAGCAGTACTTC. This chain links TRBV5-5 with TRBJ2-7; 9 bases align to TRBD2. The CDR3 has 16 amino acids. Germline assignment: CDR1 SGHKS and CDR2 YYEKEE (reference sequence). V was pared by 1 base and J by 0 bases, with 5 bases of the junction left unmatched. The variable domain in full, with the rest retrieved from reference TRBV5-5 and TRBJ2-7, is DAGVTQSPTHLIKTRGQQVTLRCSPISGHKSVSWYQQVLGQGPQFIFQYYEKEERGRGNFPDRFSARQFPNYSSELNVNALLLGDSALYLCASSLFGTSSSYEQYFGPGTRLTVT.

The V gene is TRBV28, the J gene TRBJ2-1; D may be TRBD2 (5 bases). Germline assignment: CDR1 MDHEN and CDR2 SYDVKM. The CDR3 sequence is 16 residues long. Trimming left V 4 bases short and J 6 bases short, with 19 bases between. The CDR3 nucleotides are TGTGCCAGCAGTTCCCAAGAGGGCCGGTTTTCCAATGAGCAGTTCTTC. Protein product: CASSSQEGRFSNEQFF.

The chain has TRBV9 and TRBJ2-7; 7 nucleotides match TRBD1. Germline lookup yields CDR1 SGDLS and CDR2 YYNGEE. The ends lost 3 bases at V and 7 bases at J; junction bases unmatched: 7. This CDR3 spans 13 amino acids. The CDR3 DNA follows: TGTGCCAGCAGCGAGTCCCGACAGGGAGAGCAGTACTTC. Translating gives CASSESRQGEQYF.

The chain has TRBV6-1 and TRBJ1-5; 7 bases match TRBD1. Unmatched junction bases numbered 14, after V lost 8 bases and J lost 7 bases. The CDR3 has 15 residues. Per the germline V gene, CDR1 is MNHNS and CDR2 is SASEGT. The DNA for the CDR3 is TGTGCCAGCGCTCCGGACAGGCGGGTACAACAGCCCCAGCATTTT. Its protein is CASAPDRRVQQPQHF.

The chain is built from TRBV5-4 and TRBJ2-5; the D gene is possibly TRBD2 (6 bases). Germline CDR1 is SGHNT and CDR2 is YYREEE (reference sequence). This CDR3 is built from 14 residues. V was pared by 1 base and J by 5 bases, with 12 bases between. The CDR3 nucleotides are TGTGCCAGCAGCTTGCCCGGGAGTGGGGAGACCCAGTACTTC. As protein: CASSLPGSGETQYF.

The chain employs TRBV7-2 and TRBJ1-5, with TRBD1 as a possible D gene (5 bases). The CDR3 covers 16 residues. Germline values: CDR1 SGHTA, CDR2 FQGNSA. Trimming left V 1 base short and J 3 bases short, with 13 bases between. The CDR3 loop reads CASSLVSGGSNQPQHF. The CDR3 DNA sequence: TGTGCCAGCAGCTTAGTTAGCGGGGGATCCAATCAGCCCCAGCATTTT.

CDR3: CASSLEAGPSNEQFF. The CDR3 DNA sequence: TGTGCCAGCAGCTTGGAGGCGGGACCAAGCAATGAGCAGTTCTTC. This rearrangement joins TRBV5-4 to TRBJ2-1; D may be TRBD2 (6 bases). CDR3 length equals 15 residues. Germline CDR1 reads SGHNT; CDR2 reads YYREEE (reference sequence). V lost 0 bases and J lost 6, with 13 bases in between.

This rearrangement joins TRBV7-2 to TRBJ1-2; tentatively, D is TRBD1 (5 bases). The germline V gene encodes CDR1 SGHTA and CDR2 FQGNSA. V shed 5 bases and J shed 7 bases, with 23 bases lying between them. CDR3 length: 16 amino acids. The CDR3 sequence is CASSPRMEGTRGGYTF. As DNA, the CDR3 is TGTGCCAGCAGCCCGAGGATGGAGGGAACAAGGGGTGGCTACACCTTC.

This clone came up a few times. V is TRBV30 and J is TRBJ2-3; TRBD2 matches 7 bases. J lost 2 bases, V lost 2 bases, and 7 bases had no gene match. The CDR3 has 15 residues. Per germline, CDR1 GTSNPN and CDR2 SVGIG (reference sequence). The CDR3 loop is CAWSPHSGYTDTQYF. CDR3 DNA: TGTGCCTGGAGTCCACATAGCGGGTACACAGATACGCAGTATTTT.

V and J are TRBV28 and TRBJ1-1; 8 nucleotides line up with TRBD1. In germline, CDR1 is MDHEN, CDR2 SYDVKM. The CDR3 runs 17 residues. Unmatched junction bases numbered 13, after V lost 7 bases and J lost 0 bases. CDR3 region: CASNAVGQGGMNTEAFF. In DNA, the CDR3 is TGTGCCAGCAACGCCGTCGGACAGGGAGGGATGAACACTGAAGCTTTCTTT.

This chain joins TRBV7-2 and TRBJ2-5; D might be TRBD2 (6 bases). This CDR3 comprises 16 residues. Trimming pared 3 bases from V and 5 bases from J, leaving 19 bases between. Germline V CDR1 and CDR2: SGHTA, FQGNSA. CDR3 loop: CASSFKFTGELETQYF. The DNA for the CDR3 is TGTGCCAGCAGCTTTAAGTTCACGGGGGAGTTGGAGACCCAGTACTTC.

In regard to this clone: The same CDR3 also results from other DNA sequences found in this sample. The chain combines TRBV5-1 with TRBJ2-7; 8 bases match TRBD2. The CDR3 consists of 15 residues. In germline, CDR1 is SGHRS, CDR2 YFSETQ. Trimming at V came to 4 bases and at J to 2 bases, leaving 8 bases not matched to a gene. The CDR3 nucleotides read TGCGCCAGCAGCCCTACTAGCGGACTTACCTACGAGCAGTACTTC. Translation: CASSPTSGLTYEQYF.

The CDR3: CASSYSGGQGNSPLHF. As DNA, the CDR3 is TGTGCCAGCAGTTATTCTGGTGGTCAGGGCAATTCACCCCTCCACTTT. The chain couples TRBV6-6 to TRBJ1-6, with D maybe TRBD1 (5 bases). Germline V lookup: CDR1 MNHNY, CDR2 SVGAGI (reference sequence). Trimming removed 3 bases at V and 7 bases at J, with 16 bases between. This CDR3 region has 16 residues.